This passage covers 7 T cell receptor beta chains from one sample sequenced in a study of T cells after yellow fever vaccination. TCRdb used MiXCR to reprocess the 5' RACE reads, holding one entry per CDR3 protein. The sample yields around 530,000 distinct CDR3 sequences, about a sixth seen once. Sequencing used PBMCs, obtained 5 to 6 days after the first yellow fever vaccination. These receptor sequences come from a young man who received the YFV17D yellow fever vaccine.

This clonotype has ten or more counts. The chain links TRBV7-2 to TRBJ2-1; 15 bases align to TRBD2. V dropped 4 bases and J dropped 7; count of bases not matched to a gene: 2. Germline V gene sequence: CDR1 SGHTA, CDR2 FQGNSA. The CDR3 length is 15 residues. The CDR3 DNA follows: TGTGCCAGCAGCTGGGGACTAGCGGGGGGAAATGAGCAGTTCTTC. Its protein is CASSWGLAGGNEQFF.

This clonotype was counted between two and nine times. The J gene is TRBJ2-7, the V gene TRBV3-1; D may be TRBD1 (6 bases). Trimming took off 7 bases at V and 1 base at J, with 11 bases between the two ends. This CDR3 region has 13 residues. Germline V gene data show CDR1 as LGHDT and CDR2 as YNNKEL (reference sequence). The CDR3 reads CASTSRGSYEQYF. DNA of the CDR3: TGTGCCAGCACCTCCAGGGGTTCCTACGAGCAGTACTTC.

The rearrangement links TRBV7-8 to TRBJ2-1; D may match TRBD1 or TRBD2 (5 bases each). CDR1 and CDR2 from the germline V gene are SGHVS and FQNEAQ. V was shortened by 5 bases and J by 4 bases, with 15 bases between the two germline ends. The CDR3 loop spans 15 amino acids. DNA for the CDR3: TGTGCCAGCAGCGTTACAGGAGGCGCTTACAATGAGCAGTTCTTC. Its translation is CASSVTGGAYNEQFF.

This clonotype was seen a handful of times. CDR3 loop: CASSVVAEETQYF. The CDR3 DNA reads as TGTGCCAGCAGCGTAGTGGCAGAAGAGACCCAGTACTTC. The chain links TRBV9 to TRBJ2-5; unclear D gene. In germline, CDR1 is SGDLS, CDR2 YYNGEE. Trimming shortened V by 0 bases and J by 3 bases, and 6 bases separated the two germline ends. The CDR3 totals 13 residues.

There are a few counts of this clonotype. CDR3 nucleotides: TGTGCTAGTGGTTTTGATACCCTTGCACAGCCCCAGCATTTT. This encodes CASGFDTLAQPQHF. The chain is built from TRBV12-5 and TRBJ1-5; D is unclear. The CDR3 runs to 14 residues. In germline, CDR1 is LGHNT, CDR2 FRNRAP. V was cut by 3 bases and J by 7 bases, with 13 bases left in between.

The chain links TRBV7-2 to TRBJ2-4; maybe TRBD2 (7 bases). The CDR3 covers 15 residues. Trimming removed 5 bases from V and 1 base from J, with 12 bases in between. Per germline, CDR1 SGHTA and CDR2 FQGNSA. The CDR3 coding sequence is TGTGCCAGCAGCGAAGGGGGGGCGGCCAAAAACATTCAGTACTTC. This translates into CASSEGGAAKNIQYF.

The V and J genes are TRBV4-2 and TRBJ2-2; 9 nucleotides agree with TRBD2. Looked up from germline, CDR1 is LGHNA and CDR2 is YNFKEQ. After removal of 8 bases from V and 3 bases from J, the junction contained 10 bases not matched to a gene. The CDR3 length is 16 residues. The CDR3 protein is CASHPIGTSYTGELFF. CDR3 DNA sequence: TGTGCCAGCCACCCAATTGGGACTAGCTACACCGGGGAGCTGTTTTTT.